What follows describes a single T cell receptor beta chain. This CDR3 is also generated by other DNA sequences in the sample. Produced via immunoSEQ multiplex PCR; TCRdb's table is partial and in-frame only. The data contain some 170,000 clones, roughly 82% of them singletons. The data originate from a study of blood T cell repertoires in COVID-19. The sequenced material came from peripheral blood. This receptor was obtained from a woman aged 70-85 years with acute or convalescent COVID-19.

The CDR3 region is CASSPDRPSTDTQYF. The DNA of the CDR3 is TGCGCCAGCAGCCCGGACAGGCCTAGCACAGATACGCAGTATTTT. V is TRBV5-1 and J is TRBJ2-3, with TRBD1 matching over 7 bases. CDR3 length: 15 amino acids. V lost 4 bases, J lost 0 bases, and 5 bases stayed unmatched. From germline, CDR1 is SGHRS and CDR2 YFSETQ.